This is a list of T cell receptor beta chains from one sample in a study of T cells in Graves' hyperthyroidism and ophthalmopathy. TCRdb reanalysed the multiplex PCR reads using MiXCR and keeps one entry per CDR3 protein. The table has roughly 500,000 distinct CDR3 sequences, around 14% seen once; the top ten hold roughly 5.5%. The material sequenced was blood. Every receptor here comes from a woman aged 25-40 years with Graves' hyperthyroidism that later progressed to Graves' ophthalmopathy. CDR3s include the opening cysteine and the closing phenylalanine or tryptophan. A D gene is named only where the DNA matches it firmly. Clone size, where shown, is once, few, many, or a class for clones that have expanded.

V gene	D gene	J gene	clone size	CDR3 protein	CDR3 DNA
TRBV3-1	TRBD1	TRBJ2-4	few	CASSRGQGDSIQYF	TGTGCCAGCAGCCGCGGACAGGGGGATAGCATTCAGTACTTC
TRBV6-1	TRBD2	TRBJ2-1	many	CASSELLAGVIDNEQFF	TGTGCCAGCAGTGAATTACTAGCGGGAGTTATTGACAATGAGCAGTTCTTC
TRBV6-2/TRBV6-3	TRBD1	TRBJ1-1	.	CASSYAPGTGEVAFF	TGTGCCAGCAGTTACGCGCCCGGGACAGGGGAGGTGGCTTTCTTT
TRBV28	.	TRBJ2-5	many	CASSLPGTETQYF	TGTGCCAGCAGTTTGCCGGGTACGGAGACCCAGTACTTC
TRBV20-1	.	TRBJ1-4	many	CSASDLLANEKLFF	TGCAGTGCTAGCGACCTGCTGGCTAATGAAAAACTGTTTTTT
TRBV7-8	.	TRBJ2-3	few	CASGPWDSGDTQYF	TGTGCCAGCGGCCCTTGGGATTCTGGGGATACGCAGTATTTT
TRBV20-1	TRBD1	TRBJ1-4	.	CSAYPGQAEKLFF	TGCAGTGCTTACCCGGGACAGGCGGAAAAACTGTTTTTT
TRBV6-9	TRBD2	TRBJ2-1	.	CASSYGGGVEQFF	TGTGCCAGCAGTTACGGCGGGGGTGTTGAGCAGTTCTTC
TRBV2	.	TRBJ2-2	many	CASNPVGNTGELFF	TGTGCCAGCAACCCCGTTGGGAACACCGGGGAGCTGTTTTTT
TRBV11-2	.	TRBJ2-5	.	CASSPNERRGSTKTQYF	TGTGCCAGCAGCCCCAATGAACGTCGAGGGAGTACGAAGACCCAGTACTTC
TRBV7-2	TRBD2	TRBJ2-5	many	CAVTSGIQETQYF	TGTGCGGTGACTAGCGGAATCCAAGAGACCCAGTACTTC
TRBV12-3/TRBV12-4	.	TRBJ2-5	many	CASSPGTQSIETQYF	TGTGCCAGCAGTCCGGGGACACAGAGTATTGAGACCCAGTACTTC
TRBV11-3	.	TRBJ1-4	many	CASSVLGTEKLFF	TGTGCCAGCAGTGTTCTGGGGACCGAAAAACTGTTTTTT
TRBV24-1	.	TRBJ1-1	.	CATSDCETVNTEAFF	TGTGCCACCAGTGATTGTGAGACAGTGAACACTGAAGCTTTCTTT
TRBV3-1	TRBD1	TRBJ2-5	many	CASSRGQGTAETQYF	TGTGCCAGCAGCCGCGGACAGGGTACGGCGGAGACCCAGTACTTC
TRBV10-2	.	TRBJ1-6	.	CASSESTYSRAYNSPLHF	TGCGCCAGCAGTGAGTCGACTTATTCAAGGGCCTATAATTCACCCCTCCACTTT
TRBV9	TRBD2	TRBJ2-1	few	CASSVAGGRYNEQFF	TGTGCCAGCAGCGTAGCGGGAGGGCGATACAATGAGCAGTTCTTC
TRBV28	TRBD2	TRBJ2-1	.	CASSLAGGGPSSYNEQFF	TGTGCCAGCAGTCTAGCGGGAGGTGGCCCCAGCTCCTACAATGAGCAGTTCTTC
TRBV4-3	.	TRBJ1-6	.	CASSQEGGFNSPLHF	TGCGCCAGCAGCCAAGAAGGGGGGTTTAATTCACCCCTCCACTTT
TRBV12-3/TRBV12-4	.	TRBJ2-3	.	CASSLKLQGVDTQYF	TGTGCCAGCAGTTTAAAACTACAGGGAGTAGATACGCAGTATTTT
TRBV30	.	TRBJ1-1	many	CAWKAVYTEAFF	TGTGCCTGGAAAGCTGTCTACACTGAAGCTTTCTTT
TRBV11-2	.	TRBJ2-7	.	CASSSPSFYGQYF	TGTGCCAGCAGCTCCCCCTCGTTCTACGGGCAGTACTTC
TRBV29-1	TRBD1	TRBJ2-5	.	CSASKGAQETQYF	TGCAGCGCCTCCAAGGGGGCGCAAGAGACCCAGTACTTC
TRBV24-1	.	TRBJ2-3	many	CATSDLQSGDFHISQIDTQYF	TGTGCCACCAGTGATTTGCAATCGGGGGACTTCCATATTTCTCAAATAGATACGCAGTATTTT
TRBV3-1	TRBD1	TRBJ2-4	many	CASSHGQGSNIQYF	TGTGCCAGCAGCCACGGACAGGGCTCCAACATTCAGTACTTC
TRBV7-2	.	TRBJ1-3	many	CASSFGPSSGNTIYF	TGTGCCAGCAGCTTCGGACCGAGCTCTGGAAACACCATATATTTT
TRBV5-1	.	TRBJ2-3	many	CASSLGTFTDTQYF	TGCGCCAGCAGCCTGGGGACTTTCACAGATACGCAGTATTTT
TRBV7-8	.	TRBJ1-5	many	CASSLDRRQVFSSNQPQHF	TGTGCCAGCAGCTTAGACCGGCGACAGGTTTTTTCTAGCAATCAGCCCCAGCATTTT
TRBV29-1	.	TRBJ1-2	many	CSVDGTMGYTF	TGCAGCGTTGATGGCACTATGGGCTACACCTTC